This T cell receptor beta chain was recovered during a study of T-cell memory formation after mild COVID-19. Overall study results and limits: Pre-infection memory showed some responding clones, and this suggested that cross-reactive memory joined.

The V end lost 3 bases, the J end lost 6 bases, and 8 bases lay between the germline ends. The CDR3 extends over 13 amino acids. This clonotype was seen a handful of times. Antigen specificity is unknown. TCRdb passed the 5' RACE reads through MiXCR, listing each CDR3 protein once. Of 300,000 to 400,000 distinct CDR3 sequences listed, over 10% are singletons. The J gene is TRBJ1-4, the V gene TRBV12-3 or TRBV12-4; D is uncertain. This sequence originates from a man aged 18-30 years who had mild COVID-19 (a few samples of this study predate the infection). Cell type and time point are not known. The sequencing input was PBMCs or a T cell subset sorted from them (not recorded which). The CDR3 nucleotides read TGTGCCAGCAGTTTCTGGGAAGATGAAAAACTGTTTTTT. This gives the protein CASSFWEDEKLFF.